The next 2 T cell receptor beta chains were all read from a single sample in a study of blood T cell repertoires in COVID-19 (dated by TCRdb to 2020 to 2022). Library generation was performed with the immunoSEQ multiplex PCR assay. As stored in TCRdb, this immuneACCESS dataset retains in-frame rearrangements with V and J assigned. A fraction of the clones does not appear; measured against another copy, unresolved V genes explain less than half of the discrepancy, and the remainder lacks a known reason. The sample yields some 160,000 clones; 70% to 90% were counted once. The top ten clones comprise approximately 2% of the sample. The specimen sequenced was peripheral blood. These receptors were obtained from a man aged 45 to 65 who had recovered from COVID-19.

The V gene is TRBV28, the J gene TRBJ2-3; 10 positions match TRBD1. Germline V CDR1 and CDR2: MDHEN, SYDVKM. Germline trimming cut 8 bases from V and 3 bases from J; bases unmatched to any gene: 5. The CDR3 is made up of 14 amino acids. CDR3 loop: CASARTGGTDTQYF. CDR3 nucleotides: TGTGCCAGCGCCCGGACAGGGGGTACAGATACGCAGTATTTT.

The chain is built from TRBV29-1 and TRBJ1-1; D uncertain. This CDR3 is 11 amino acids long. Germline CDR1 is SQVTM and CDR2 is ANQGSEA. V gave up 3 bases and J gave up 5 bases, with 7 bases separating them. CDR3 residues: CSVDTGTEAFF. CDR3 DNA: TGCAGCGTTGATACGGGAACTGAAGCTTTCTTT.